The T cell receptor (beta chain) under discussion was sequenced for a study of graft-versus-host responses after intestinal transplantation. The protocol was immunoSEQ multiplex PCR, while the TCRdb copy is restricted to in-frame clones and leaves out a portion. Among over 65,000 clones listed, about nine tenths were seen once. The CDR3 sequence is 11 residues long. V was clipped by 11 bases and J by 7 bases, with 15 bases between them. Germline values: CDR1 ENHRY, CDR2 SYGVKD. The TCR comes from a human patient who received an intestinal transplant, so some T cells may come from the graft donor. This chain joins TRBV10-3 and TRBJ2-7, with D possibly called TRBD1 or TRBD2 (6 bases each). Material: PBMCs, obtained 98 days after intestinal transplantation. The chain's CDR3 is CASGGGGEQYF. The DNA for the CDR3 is TGTGCCTCCGGAGGGGGTGGGGAGCAGTACTTC.